This T cell receptor beta chain is from a study of cytomegalovirus exposure and HLA in healthy donors. Notes on the study in general: Later on, analysis showed that most CMV-associated TCR beta chains appeared to be HLA-restricted.

This CDR3 has 16 residues. Per the germline V gene, CDR1 is PRHDT and CDR2 is FYEKMQ (reference sequence). V lost 5 bases to trimming and J lost 9 bases; unmatched junction nucleotides: 9. 13 Jbeta primers and 60 Vbeta primers were used for the PCR. TCRdb keeps only in-frame clones here, not all; method: immunoSEQ multiplex PCR. In the table there are 70,000 to 95,000 clones, roughly 83% of which are singletons. This clone was found a few times. Its antigen is unknown. The sequencing sample was made of PBMCs. The receptor's source is a woman in her thirties or forties in good health and CMV-seropositive. V is TRBV13 and J is TRBJ2-1; 14 bases are a match to TRBD2. The CDR3: CASSVSSGTSGGEQFF. The CDR3 nucleotides are TGTGCCAGCAGCGTTTCCAGCGGGACTAGCGGGGGTGAGCAGTTCTTC.